This TCR beta chain was recorded in a study of T cell repertoires in aging, cancer and after chemotherapy. CDR1 is MNHEY, CDR2 SVGAGI, per germline. Trimming cost V 5 bases and J 7 bases, with 13 bases left between them. The CDR3 totals 13 residues. Whole-study findings and limits: No conclusions about immunological memory after chemotherapy can be drawn from the repertoire data. In each cancer cohort, median generation probability increased across chemotherapy, suggesting thymic output rebounded.

Multiplex touch-down PCR with TRB-A/B primers amplified rearranged V-D-J TRB sequences. TCRdb re-called the multiplex PCR reads with MiXCR, one entry per CDR3 protein. The sample lists 20,000 or so distinct CDR3 sequences, roughly two fifths occurring once. TCR beta rearrangements were amplified from peripheral blood genomic DNA. For this clonotype: Its cognate antigen is unknown.

V usage is TRBV6-5 and J usage is TRBJ2-3, with a tentative D call TRBD1 (6 bases). The sample taken for sequencing was blood. The TCR sequence derives from a human donor with a solid tumor. This CDR3 is CASSSSGANTQYF. Here the CDR3 DNA reads TGTGCCAGCAGTAGTTCAGGGGCGAATACGCAGTATTTT.